Each of the 2 T cell receptor beta chains below was sequenced from the same sample in a study of vaccination and CD4 T cells after COVID-19. Antigens of these TCRs are unknown. Treatment in this sample: approximately 11-day PBMC culture with coronavirus spike peptide pools or control peptides (ViraFEST assay). Sequence data for DNA of cultured CD4+ T cells were generated by the Oncomine TCR Beta short-read assay. TCRdb re-called the PCR reads through MiXCR, storing one row per CDR3 protein. The sample has around 9,800 distinct CDR3 sequences, roughly 24% seen once. The sample consisted of CD4+ T cells from blood, cultured in vitro, taken after SARS-CoV-2 vaccination. The receptors here all came from a human donor who had recovered from COVID-19.

Within the sample, this clonotype is medium-sized. This sequence joins TRBV10-3 and TRBJ1-1; 9 bases map to TRBD1. The junction had 5 bases not matched to a gene; V was cut back by 7 bases and J by 5 bases. The germline V gene encodes CDR1 ENHRY and CDR2 SYGVKD. There are 13 residues in the CDR3. Written as DNA, the CDR3 is TGTGCCATCATGGGACAGGGTAGGACTGAAGCTTTCTTT. It translates to CAIMGQGRTEAFF.

This clonotype was seen a few times. This chain connects TRBV6-1 to TRBJ1-6, with D unclear. Germline V lookup: CDR1 MNHNS, CDR2 SASEGT. Deletions cut 6 bases from V and 7 bases from J, with 13 bases between. There are 14 residues in the CDR3. This CDR3 reads CASRSGGQNSPLHF. In nucleotides, the CDR3 is TGTGCCAGCAGATCGGGAGGGCAGAATTCACCCCTCCACTTT.